Listed here are 20 T cell receptor beta chains from one sample, sequenced in a study of blood T cell repertoires in COVID-19. Repertoires were generated with immunoSEQ multiplex PCR, while TCRdb's copy carries only in-frame clones and drops some. The sample consists of 350,000 to 550,000 clones, 75% to 90% of them appearing once. Specimen: peripheral blood. These receptors originate from a woman aged 25 to 39 with acute or convalescent COVID-19.

Only one count was recorded for this clone. The V call is TRBV5-1, the J call TRBJ2-3; D is possibly TRBD2 (6 bases). CDR1 is SGHRS and CDR2 is YFSETQ in the germline V gene. The CDR3 totals 16 residues. Deletions cut 8 bases from V and 2 bases from J, with 21 bases between. As DNA, the CDR3 is TGCGCCAGTTTCGAGGTTGCGGGGAAATACACAGATACGCAGTATTTT. It yields the protein CASFEVAGKYTDTQYF. The complete variable domain, with remaining parts taken from reference TRBV5-1 and TRBJ2-3, reads KAGVTQTPRYLIKTRGQQVTLSCSPISGHRSVSWYQQTPGQGLQFLFEYFSETQRNKGNFPGRFSGRQFSNSRSEMNVSTLELGDSALYLCASFEVAGKYTDTQYFGPGTRLTVL.

The J gene is TRBJ1-2, the V gene TRBV5-4, with D uncertain. Germline CDR1 is SGHNT and CDR2 is YYREEE (reference sequence). This CDR3 has 11 residues. Trimming stripped 2 bases from V and 8 bases from J, with 7 bases between. The CDR3 DNA reads as TGTGCCAGCAGCTTCTCGGGGGGCTACACCTTC. It codes for CASSFSGGYTF. Full variable domain (outside the CDR3, taken from reference TRBV5-4 and TRBJ1-2): ETGVTQSPTHLIKTRGQQVTLRCSSQSGHNTVSWYQQALGQGPQFIFQYYREEENGRGNFPPRFSGLQFPNYSSELNVNALELDDSALYLCASSFSGGYTFGSGTRLTVV.

The V gene is TRBV12-3 or TRBV12-4, the J gene TRBJ2-2; tentative D call: TRBD1 (5 bases). This CDR3 has 13 amino acids. V lost 5 bases, J lost 5 bases, and 9 bases lay in between. The CDR3 DNA is TGTGCCAGCAGTCCAGGGATTACCGGGGAGCTGTTTTTT. It specifies CASSPGITGELFF.

The chain combines TRBV7-9 with TRBJ1-5; maybe TRBD1 (6 bases). The CDR3 sequence is 14 residues long. Germline V gene sequence: CDR1 SEHNR, CDR2 FQNEAQ (reference sequence). Trimming pared 8 bases from V and 4 bases from J, leaving 15 bases between. CDR3 nucleotide sequence: TGTGCCAGCTCCCGGACAGATAGGAATCAGCCCCAGCATTTT. This encodes CASSRTDRNQPQHF. The whole variable domain, remainder taken from reference TRBV7-9 and TRBJ1-5, is DTGVSQNPRHKITKRGQNVTFRCDPISEHNRLYWYRQTLGQGPEFLTYFQNEAQLEKSRLLSDRFSAERPKGSFSTLEIQRTEQGDSAMYLCASSRTDRNQPQHFGDGTRLSIL.

V and J are TRBV7-9 and TRBJ2-7; 7 bases match TRBD2. After removal of 5 bases from V and 5 bases from J, the junction contained 12 bases not matched to a gene. The germline CDR1 and CDR2 sequences are SEHNR and FQNEAQ (reference sequence). The CDR3 extends over 15 amino acids. CDR3 region: CASSPGTTALNEQYF. CDR3 DNA sequence: TGTGCCAGCAGCCCTGGGACTACCGCGCTTAACGAGCAGTACTTC.

The rearrangement joins TRBV18 to TRBJ2-2, with 7 bases identical to TRBD1. The CDR3 is 15 amino acids. Germline V lookup: CDR1 KGHSH, CDR2 LQKENI. Trimming cost V 3 bases and J 7 bases; bases outside gene matches: 8. CDR3 nucleotide sequence: TGTGCCAGCTCACCGCTTCTTCAGGGGGACGGGGAGCTGTTTTTT. This codes for CASSPLLQGDGELFF.

The chain uses TRBV28 and TRBJ2-7, with a tentative D call TRBD2 (5 bases). V was trimmed by 0 bases and J by 1 base, leaving 10 bases between them. CDR1 is MDHEN and CDR2 is SYDVKM in the germline V gene. This CDR3 spans 15 amino acids. The CDR3 DNA is TGTGCCAGCAGTTTATGGGGGAGTTCTTCCTACGAGCAGTACTTC. Translation: CASSLWGSSSYEQYF.

This chain joins TRBV24-1 and TRBJ2-1, with D perhaps TRBD1 (8 bases). The V gene's germline CDR1 is KGHDR and CDR2 SFDVKD. Between the trimmed V and J ends, which lost 4 bases and 4 bases, there was a span of 16 bases. This CDR3 is built from 16 residues. The CDR3 region is CATSDRTGREYNEQFF. In DNA, the CDR3 is TGTGCCACCAGTGACCGGACAGGGAGGGAGTACAATGAGCAGTTCTTC.

The table lists this clone with a count of one. The chain is built from TRBV2 and TRBJ1-1; no clear D gene. Germline CDR1 and CDR2: SNHLY and FYNNEI. The V end was cut by 6 bases, the J end by 0 bases, with 17 bases between. The CDR3 loop spans 16 amino acids. CDR3 loop: CASSRERLDMNTEAFF. As DNA, the CDR3 is TGTGCCAGCAGCCGGGAACGGCTCGACATGAACACTGAAGCTTTCTTT.

This clone was counted a single time. V usage is TRBV2 and J usage is TRBJ2-4, with TRBD1 as a possible D gene (6 bases). This CDR3 contains 16 residues. The germline V gene encodes CDR1 SNHLY and CDR2 FYNNEI. The germline V and J ends were trimmed by 1 base and 2 bases, with 12 bases remaining between them. The CDR3 sequence: CASSEVPRGSKNIQYF. In DNA, the CDR3 is TGTGCCAGCAGTGAAGTGCCCAGGGGATCCAAAAACATTCAGTACTTC. Looking up the rest from reference TRBV2 and TRBJ2-4 gives the full variable domain: EPEVTQTPSHQVTQMGQEVILRCVPISNHLYFYWYRQILGQKVEFLVSFYNNEISEKSEIFDDQFSVERPDGSNFTLKIRSTKLEDSAMYFCASSEVPRGSKNIQYFGAGTRLSVL.

This sequence joins TRBV2 and TRBJ1-5, with 7 bases matching TRBD1. Germline loops: CDR1 SNHLY, CDR2 FYNNEI. This CDR3 has 14 residues. V was clipped by 5 bases and J by 2 bases; unmatched bases: 3. CDR3 protein: CASSPDRGNQPQHF. CDR3 nucleotides: TGTGCCAGCAGTCCCGACAGGGGCAATCAGCCCCAGCATTTT.

The V and J genes are TRBV5-1 and TRBJ1-1; D ambiguous. CDR3 length equals 13 residues. V lost 1 base and J lost 1, with 5 bases in between. The germline CDR1 and CDR2 sequences are SGHRS and YFSETQ. The DNA of the CDR3 is TGCGCCAGCAGCTTGATTCAGAACACTGAAGCTTTCTTT. It translates to CASSLIQNTEAFF.

The table lists this clone with a count of one. The chain is built from TRBV4-1 and TRBJ1-4, with TRBD1 as a possible D gene (6 bases). Trimming cost V 4 bases and J 6 bases, with 15 bases left between them. Germline V CDR1 and CDR2: MGHRA, YSYEKL. The CDR3 is 15 amino acids. CDR3 DNA sequence: TGCGCCAGCAGCCTAACGACAGGCCCCTATGAAAAACTGTTTTTT. It is translated as CASSLTTGPYEKLFF.

This chain uses TRBV5-1 with TRBJ2-1; TRBD2 aligns across 15 bases. Trimming took 4 bases from V and 7 from J; bases not matched to a gene: 3. The germline V gene has CDR1 SGHRS and CDR2 YFSETQ. The CDR3 is 15 residues long. As DNA, the CDR3 is TGCGCCAGCAGCATGGGACTAGCGGGGGGAAATGAGCAGTTCTTC. Encoded protein: CASSMGLAGGNEQFF.

This rearrangement joins TRBV9 to TRBJ1-4; 11 bases are shared with TRBD1. CDR1 is SGDLS and CDR2 is YYNGEE in the germline V gene. The CDR3 length is 16 residues. Trimming removed 3 bases from V and 2 bases from J; junction bases left unmatched: 3. The CDR3 sequence: CASSGTGGWTNEKLFF. CDR3 sequence (DNA): TGTGCCAGCAGCGGGACAGGGGGCTGGACTAATGAAAAACTGTTTTTT.

The chain joins TRBV6-5 to TRBJ1-5; possibly TRBD1 for D (6 bases). V was cut by 6 bases and J by 0 bases, with 9 bases left in between. Germline V lookup: CDR1 MNHEY, CDR2 SVGAGI. The CDR3 sequence is 14 residues long. CDR3: CASSGTNSNQPQHF. In nucleotides, the CDR3 is TGTGCCAGCAGCGGGACAAATAGCAATCAGCCCCAGCATTTT.

In DNA, the CDR3 is TGTGCCAGCAGTCCGGGACTAGCTATATCCAATGAGCAGTTCTTC. Residues: CASSPGLAISNEQFF. This rearrangement joins TRBV3-1 (or the pseudogene TRBV3-2) to TRBJ2-1; 9 nucleotides line up with TRBD2. The length of the CDR3 is 15 residues. V shed 6 bases, J shed 6 bases, and the junction held 9 bases outside the gene matches. Germline V gives CDR1 LGHDT, CDR2 YNNKEL (reference sequence).

This clone was detected only a few times. The rearrangement joins TRBV7-8 to TRBJ1-6; the match to TRBD1 covers 10 bases. Looked up from germline, CDR1 is SGHVS and CDR2 is FQNEAQ. The CDR3 consists of 17 residues. V shed 0 bases, J shed 7 bases, and the junction held 6 bases outside the gene matches. The CDR3 DNA reads as TGTGCCAGCAGCTTAGCAGGATCGGACAGGGGGAATTCACCCCTCCACTTT. Its protein product is CASSLAGSDRGNSPLHF.

This chain uses TRBV3-1 (or the pseudogene TRBV3-2) with TRBJ2-1, with TRBD1 matching 8 bases. The CDR3 extends over 15 amino acids. Germline V gives CDR1 LGHDT, CDR2 YNNKEL (reference sequence). V was pared by 3 bases and J by 4 bases, with 5 bases of the junction left unmatched. The CDR3 is CASSHSQGAYNEQFF. The CDR3 nucleotides read TGTGCCAGCAGCCATTCCCAGGGGGCGTACAATGAGCAGTTCTTC.

The rearrangement uses TRBV2 and TRBJ1-5, with D tentatively TRBD1 (5 bases). This CDR3 region has 19 residues. Germline-derived CDR1 and CDR2 are SNHLY and FYNNEI. V was trimmed by 1 base and J by 0 bases, leaving 19 bases between them. This chain's CDR3 is CASSEDGGVSAFSNQPQHF. The CDR3 DNA reads TGTGCCAGCAGTGAAGATGGGGGGGTCTCAGCCTTTAGCAATCAGCCCCAGCATTTT.